The rows below give T cell receptor beta chains drawn from one sample of a study of cytomegalovirus exposure and HLA in healthy donors. Clones were read by immunoSEQ multiplex PCR, and TCRdb kept only the in-frame ones, dropping some. The sample yields around 120,000 clones, about 68% seen once. Material: PBMCs. These receptors were taken from a woman in her forties or fifties in good health and CMV-seropositive. CDR3s include the opening cysteine and the closing phenylalanine or tryptophan. D genes are given only for firm matches. The size entry is marked missing in some rows and otherwise reads once, few, many or a size class.

cdr3_aa,cdr3_nt,j_call,d_call,v_call,clone_size
CASSPTASTDTQYF,TGTGCCAGCTCACCTACAGCCAGCACAGATACGCAGTATTTT,TRBJ2-3,NA,TRBV18,NA
CASSTGHDNEKLFF,TGTGCCAGCAGCACCGGACACGATAATGAAAAACTGTTTTTT,TRBJ1-4,NA,TRBV5-4,NA
CASKTGIATNEKLFF,TGTGCCAGCAAAACAGGGATTGCAACTAATGAAAAACTGTTTTTT,TRBJ1-4,NA,TRBV6-1,NA
CATSNPGQGRDTQYF,TGTGCCACCAGCAATCCGGGACAGGGAAGAGATACGCAGTATTTT,TRBJ2-3,TRBD1,TRBV15,NA
CASSAGQGATGANVLTF,TGTGCCAGCAGTGCGGGACAGGGGGCAACTGGGGCCAACGTCCTGACTTTC,TRBJ2-6,TRBD1,TRBV7-6,NA
CASSIILGTGTNEQYF,TGTGCCAGTAGTATAATTCTCGGGACAGGGACTAACGAGCAGTACTTC,TRBJ2-7,TRBD1,TRBV19,NA
CASSFGGTGAANYGYTF,TGCGCCAGCAGCTTCGGGGGGACAGGGGCAGCTAACTATGGCTACACCTTC,TRBJ1-2,TRBD1,TRBV5-1,NA
CASSLLGGGTGELFF,TGCGCCAGCAGCCTACTTGGGGGGGGCACCGGGGAGCTGTTTTTT,TRBJ2-2,TRBD2,TRBV4-1,NA
CASSPQQGLAFF,TGTGCCAGCTCACCCCAACAGGGTTTAGCTTTCTTT,TRBJ1-1,NA,TRBV18,few
CASSLAPGQGHGYTF,TGTGCCAGCAGCTTAGCCCCGGGACAGGGACATGGCTACACCTTC,TRBJ1-2,TRBD1,TRBV7-9,NA
CASSLNPETNTGELFF,TGTGCCAGCAGCTTGAATCCGGAGACGAACACCGGGGAGCTGTTTTTT,TRBJ2-2,NA,TRBV5-4,NA
CASRESYEQYF,TGTGCCAGCAGGGAGTCCTACGAGCAGTACTTC,TRBJ2-7,NA,TRBV28,NA
CASSLGPGYGSSYEQYF,TGTGCCAGCAGCTTAGGACCCGGCTACGGGAGCTCCTACGAGCAGTACTTC,TRBJ2-7,NA,TRBV7-9,NA
CASSLSDRANQPQHF,TGTGCCAGTAGTCTCTCCGACAGGGCCAACCAGCCCCAGCATTTT,TRBJ1-5,TRBD1,TRBV19,once
CASSLTGQSYEQYF,TGTGCCAGCAGCTTAACGGGACAAAGCTACGAGCAGTACTTC,TRBJ2-7,NA,TRBV5-5,few
CAWSVGGQSYEQYF,TGTGCCTGGAGTGTTGGCGGACAGTCCTACGAGCAGTACTTC,TRBJ2-7,NA,TRBV30,NA
CASSPSGGETQYF,TGCGCCAGCAGCCCTAGCGGGGGGGAGACCCAGTACTTC,TRBJ2-5,TRBD2,TRBV4-3,NA
CASSLGQMNTEAFF,TGTGCCAGCAGCTTAGGGCAGATGAACACTGAAGCTTTCTTT,TRBJ1-1,NA,TRBV11-3,once
CASRLLGQGQTYGYTF,TGTGCCAGCAGGCTATTGGGACAGGGACAAACGTATGGCTACACCTTC,TRBJ1-2,TRBD1,TRBV27,NA
CASSPLTREGTEAFF,TGTGCCAGCTCACCACTCACCAGGGAGGGAACTGAAGCTTTCTTT,TRBJ1-1,NA,TRBV18,NA
CASSFTGMLGGYTF,TGTGCCAGCAGTTTTACAGGGATGTTGGGCGGCTACACCTTC,TRBJ1-2,NA,TRBV27,NA
CASSPPRGASFGTDTQYF,TGTGCCAGCTCACCACCTCGCGGGGCATCGTTCGGAACAGATACGCAGTATTTT,TRBJ2-3,NA,TRBV18,NA
CASSQALQETQYF,TGCGCCAGCAGCCAAGCCCTCCAAGAGACCCAGTACTTC,TRBJ2-5,NA,TRBV4-3,few
CASSDGGGPLGEQYF,TGTGCCAGCAGTGACGGGGGAGGGCCTCTGGGCGAGCAGTACTTC,TRBJ2-7,TRBD2,TRBV2,NA
CASSLHRGGVGSYNEQFF,TGTGCCAGCTCACTACACAGGGGTGGTGTGGGCTCCTACAATGAGCAGTTCTTC,TRBJ2-1,TRBD1,TRBV18,few
CASSALYPEGQYEQYF,TGCGCCAGCAGTGCACTGTACCCTGAGGGACAGTACGAGCAGTACTTC,TRBJ2-7,TRBD1,TRBV10-2,NA
CASSDSRAGNFYNEQFF,TGTGCCAGCAGTGACTCGAGGGCGGGGAATTTCTACAATGAGCAGTTCTTC,TRBJ2-1,NA,TRBV6-4,NA
CASSLLQGNGYTF,TGTGCCAGCAGCCTGCTTCAGGGTAATGGCTACACCTTC,TRBJ1-2,NA,TRBV7-8,once
CASRLAASTDTQYF,TGTGCCAGCAGACTAGCGGCTAGCACAGATACGCAGTATTTT,TRBJ2-3,TRBD2,TRBV2,NA
CASSQGDRVRYNEQFF,TGCGCCAGCAGCCAAGGGGACAGGGTTAGGTACAATGAGCAGTTCTTC,TRBJ2-1,TRBD1,TRBV4-3,few
CASSLEYRGYGYTF,TGTGCCAGCAGCTTAGAGTACAGGGGGTATGGCTACACCTTC,TRBJ1-2,TRBD1,TRBV11-2,NA